This record covers a single T cell receptor (beta chain). Many counts were recorded for this clonotype. The target of this receptor is not known. Base quality data are lacking; no much larger clone is found one base away. This record comes from a study of T cells in Graves' hyperthyroidism and ophthalmopathy (dated by TCRdb to the late 2010s). For the study in its entirety: TCR V-J signatures able to tell the groups apart were searched for in a discovery cohort of more than 90 patients, of whom 43 had Graves' ophthalmopathy and 55 to 65 had stable Graves' hyperthyroidism. After sampling, hyperthyroidism patients received methimazole starting at 30 mg daily, and ophthalmopathy patients received high-dose intravenous methylprednisolone. The study also compared thyroid tissue and blood T-cell repertoires from five or six Graves' hyperthyroidism patients. Prospective prediction of ophthalmopathy was tested in an independent validation cohort of approximately 19 hyperthyroidism patients and 15 to 17 patients who later progressed to ophthalmopathy. The 75 to 100 discovery patients were randomly split 7:3 into training and test sets. According to the paper, TCR Vbeta CDR3 sequencing was carried out on 135 peripheral blood samples, which came from about 45 ophthalmopathy, approximately 72 hyperthyroidism and about 17 progressor patients.

The CDR3 contains 15 residues, cysteine and phenylalanine counted. Only CDR3 DNA is held: 45 bases, read in frame from base 1. V lost 4 bases and J lost 0 bases; the stretch between them is 11 bases long. The germline V gene (reference sequence) gives CDR1 as SEHNR and CDR2 as FQNEAQ. Points the paper makes about the study in general: Most expanded thyroid clonotypes (frequency above 0.001) were also detected in blood, a finding suggesting that blood repertoires may reflect thyroid immune responses. A 13 V-J signature model separated ophthalmopathy from stable hyperthyroidism, with around 88% sensitivity and 81.08% specificity in cross-validation and 80%/75% in testing. In validation, the model predicted progression to ophthalmopathy with over 60% sensitivity and 72% to 85% specificity, a median of around six months before onset. No statistical method was used to fix the sample size in advance, and group allocation was not hidden from the investigators.

The TCR beta CDR3 regions were amplified from RNA transcripts. A first-round RT-PCR of the TCR CDR3 used the HTBI primer set with the Qiagen OneStep RT-PCR kit. A second multiplex PCR round built the libraries, followed by size selection and purification. Libraries were sequenced paired-end with 100 bp reads on an Illumina HiSeq2000. On the authors' methods: SOAPnuke was used to process the raw data, throwing out any read that contained adapters or uncalled bases, had a mean Phred below 15, or lacked an exact constant-primer or identifier match. High-quality paired reads were merged using COPE v1.2.5, and each unique nucleotide sequence was defined as a clonotype. Clonotypes were aligned to IMGT TRBV, TRBD and TRBJ reference segments using MiTCR v1.1. Only V-J combinations with frequency above 0.0001, covering 98% to 99.2% of repertoires, were analysed. A TCS score was defined as the ratio between F50 (clonal expansion) and ExV (chaos), using BLOSUM62-based TCRdist between CDR3 peptides within each V-J. Welch's t-statistics and random forest reduced roughly 500 V-J features to 13, which were used in a naive Bayes classifier (R e1071). The Morisita-Horn index was used to measure how similar the thyroid and blood repertoires were. TCRdb handled the public reads itself, with Q25 trimming in fastp and clone calling in MiXCR, and kept productive beta chains. Records with the same CDR3 protein are collapsed into one entry carrying the most frequent genes and DNA. Clone size and V and J calls follow TCRdb, not the original study. This sample comprises tens of thousands of distinct CDR3 sequences, approximately 53% of them detected only once. 30% to 40% of the sample rests with the top ten.

Graves' hyperthyroidism was defined as stable when no progression to ophthalmopathy occurred over 18 months of follow-up. Hyperthyroidism patients were aged 18 to 65 years and newly diagnosed, with disease duration of less than 2 months. The study excluded patients with uncontrolled infections, other autoimmune diseases, pregnancy or lactation. Diagnoses relied on clinical symptoms, serum thyroxine and TRAb, thyroid ultrasound and orbital computed tomography. Trizol reagent was used to extract total RNA, and RNA quality was then checked on an Agilent 2100 Bioanalyzer. The sequence was obtained from a man younger than 35 with Graves' hyperthyroidism. The sequencing input was peripheral blood or thyroid tissue (not recorded which). This chain is built from TRBV7-9 and TRBJ2-3; TRBD2 is perhaps the D gene, given 5 matching bases. Read as DNA, the sequence is TGTGCCAGCAGCTCCCACAGACTAAGCACAGATACGCAGTATTTT. Its product reads: CASSSHRLSTDTQYF.